What follows describes a single T cell receptor beta chain. The J segment lost 15 bases and the V segment lost 11 bases, leaving 19 bases of the junction unmatched. This CDR3 has 13 residues. The table came from immunoSEQ multiplex PCR; TCRdb's copy has only in-frame clones and leaves some out. This repertoire shows about half a million clones, approximately 90% found once; its top ten account for 8% to 9.5%. This sample is part of a study of blood T cell repertoires in COVID-19. In the study overall: Some COVID-19 samples were acute and others convalescent; all came from the United States, Italy and Spain. PBMCs, B-cell-depleted T cells, or T cells provided the cDNA or gDNA that made up the material.

Categorization into cohorts depended on clinical history that participants reported. This receptor was taken from an older woman who had recovered from COVID-19. The specimen sequenced was PBMCs or T cells enriched from blood (not recorded which). The chain links TRBV23-1 to TRBJ2-1; 7 bases line up with TRBD1. Being an ORF, TRBV23-1 has a function that is uncertain. The CDR3 loop is CAPPWRDRVLGFF. CDR3 DNA: TGCGCCCCCCCATGGCGCGACAGGGTTTTGGGGTTCTTC.